The 3 T cell receptor beta chains in this list originate from one sample, sequenced in a study of CD8+CD57+ T cells in acquired aplastic anemia. TCR beta VDJ and CDR3 were profiled, and genomic DNA was the template. Each CDR3 protein gets one entry after TCRdb re-called the reads with MiXCR. The data contain 89,000 or so distinct CDR3 sequences, 55% to 80% of them seen just once; the ten biggest clones take up approximately 60%. Patients sequenced had flow cytometry evidence of CD8+CD57+ cell expansion. Input material: sorted CD4+, CD8+, or CD8+CD57+ T cells (not recorded which) from PBMCs. The receptors come from a human donor with aplastic anemia.

V gene TRBV20-1 combines with J gene TRBJ1-5; D perhaps matches TRBD1 (5 bases). This CDR3 has 14 residues. The germline CDR1 and CDR2 sequences are DFQATT and SNEGSKA (reference sequence). V dropped 3 bases and J dropped 0 bases, with 9 bases sitting between them. The CDR3 here is CSARDGGSNQPQHF. CDR3 DNA: TGCAGTGCTAGGGACGGGGGTAGCAATCAGCCCCAGCATTTT.

A few counts support this clonotype. The chain carries TRBV2 and TRBJ2-7; D gene uncertain. V shed 7 bases and J shed 2 bases, with 15 bases lying between them. CDR3 size: 14 residues. Germline CDR1 is SNHLY and CDR2 is FYNNEI. Written as DNA, the CDR3 is TGTGCCAGCAACCTTGACGGTATGACCTACGAGCAGTACTTC. Protein product: CASNLDGMTYEQYF.

The rearrangement uses TRBV10-3 and TRBJ1-2, with 8 bases identical to TRBD1. V dropped 5 bases and J dropped 5; count of bases not matched to a gene: 4. This CDR3 comprises 13 residues. Germline CDR1 ENHRY, CDR2 SYGVKD. CDR3 DNA sequence: TGTGCCATCAGTCCGGGACAGGATTATGGCTACACCTTC. Translation: CAISPGQDYGYTF.